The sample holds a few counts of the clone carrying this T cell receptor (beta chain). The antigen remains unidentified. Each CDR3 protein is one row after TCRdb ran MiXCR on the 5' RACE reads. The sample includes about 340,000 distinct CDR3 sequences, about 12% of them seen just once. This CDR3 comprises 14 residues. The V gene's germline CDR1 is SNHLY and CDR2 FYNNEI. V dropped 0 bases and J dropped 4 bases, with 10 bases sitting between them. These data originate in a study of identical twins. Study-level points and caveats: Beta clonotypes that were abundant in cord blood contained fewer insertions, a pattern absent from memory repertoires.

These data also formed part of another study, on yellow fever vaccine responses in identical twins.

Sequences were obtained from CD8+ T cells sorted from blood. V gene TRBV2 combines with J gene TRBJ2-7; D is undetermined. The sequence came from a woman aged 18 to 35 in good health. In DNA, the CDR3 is TGTGCCAGCAGTGAAGCACAACAGAAATACGAGCAGTACTTC. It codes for CASSEAQQKYEQYF.